Below are 19 T cell receptor beta chains sequenced from a single sample in a study of OX40 agonist ivuxolimab in advanced cancers. The method was immunoSEQ multiplex PCR; TCRdb's version includes in-frame clones alone and lacks a portion of them. The table has tens of thousands of clones, approximately 89% seen once. The material was CD4+ or CD8+ T cells sorted from blood, obtained in a trial of the OX40 agonist ivuxolimab. These receptor sequences come from an adult with an advanced solid tumor such as melanoma, head and neck, liver or kidney cancer.

The chain joins TRBV27 to TRBJ1-3; 8 bases line up with TRBD1. J gave up 0 bases and V 4 bases, and 2 bases lay outside the gene matches. CDR1 and CDR2 from the germline V gene are MNHEY and SMNVEV (reference sequence). The CDR3 consists of 15 residues. The CDR3 loop reads CASSSTGGSGNTIYF. The CDR3 nucleotides read TGTGCCAGCAGTTCTACAGGGGGCTCTGGAAACACCATATATTTT.

This clone came up once. The V gene is TRBV7-9, the J gene TRBJ2-1; D may be TRBD2 (5 bases). CDR1 and CDR2 (germline): SEHNR, FQNEAQ (reference sequence). Trimming shortened V by 4 bases and J by 10 bases, and 14 bases separated the two germline ends. This CDR3 is 13 amino acids long. The CDR3 DNA sequence: TGTGCCAGCAGCTCGAGGGCCCGCTGGGAGCAGTTCTTC. Encoded protein: CASSSRARWEQFF.

This clone is a singleton in its sample. V is TRBV11-2 and J is TRBJ2-7, with D possibly TRBD1 on 5 matching bases. The germline V and J ends were trimmed by 5 bases and 0 bases, with 14 bases remaining between them. CDR3 length: 15 residues. CDR1 and CDR2 from the germline V gene are SGHAT and FQNNGV. This chain's CDR3 is CASSVTGSLSYEQYF. CDR3 DNA sequence: TGTGCCAGCAGCGTAACAGGCTCCCTCTCCTACGAGCAGTACTTC.

The CDR3 sequence is CASSEVRGGTEAFF. In DNA, the CDR3 is TGTGCCAGCAGTGAAGTTCGGGGCGGCACTGAAGCTTTCTTT. The chain carries TRBV2 and TRBJ1-1, with D perhaps TRBD1 (5 bases). CDR1 is SNHLY and CDR2 is FYNNEI in the germline V gene. This CDR3 has 14 amino acids. V shed 1 base and J shed 4 bases, with 10 bases lying between them.

This clone was counted a single time. The rearrangement joins TRBV11-2 to TRBJ2-3; a weak D match, TRBD2 (5 bases). The CDR3 loop spans 12 amino acids. Germline V gene sequence: CDR1 SGHAT, CDR2 FQNNGV. V lost 4 bases, J lost 5 bases, and 7 bases lay in between. The CDR3 nucleotides read TGTGCCAGCAGCTCTGAGGGAGATACGCAGTATTTT. Encoded protein: CASSSEGDTQYF.

The rearrangement uses TRBV7-9 and TRBJ1-5; 7 bases are a match to TRBD1. Per germline, CDR1 SEHNR and CDR2 FQNEAQ (reference sequence). The ends lost 3 bases at V and 4 bases at J; junction bases unmatched: 15. The CDR3 totals 18 residues. As DNA, the CDR3 is TGTGCCAGCAGCTTTTCAGGCCAGGGGGTCTTCGGGAATCAGCCCCAGCATTTT. Its translation is CASSFSGQGVFGNQPQHF.

The table lists this clone with a few counts. The chain links TRBV10-1 to TRBJ1-3; D is uncertain. This CDR3 is 14 amino acids long. Germline lookup yields CDR1 WNHNN and CDR2 SYGVQD (reference sequence). The V gene lost 0 bases and the J gene lost 0 bases, with 3 bases spanning the gap. CDR3 in DNA: TGCGCCAGCAGTGAGTCGAACTCTGGAAACACCATATATTTT. It codes for CASSESNSGNTIYF.

The chain links TRBV20-1 to TRBJ2-1; D gene ambiguous. This CDR3 region has 11 residues. The V end was cut by 5 bases, the J end by 5 bases, with 7 bases between. CDR1 and CDR2 (germline): DFQATT, SNEGSKA (reference sequence). The CDR3 reads CSAQVHNEQFF. The CDR3 DNA follows: TGCAGTGCTCAAGTTCACAATGAGCAGTTCTTC.

The V call is TRBV28, the J call TRBJ1-2; 8 bases map to TRBD1. Germline lookup yields CDR1 MDHEN and CDR2 SYDVKM. The J segment lost 2 bases and the V segment lost 5 bases, leaving 4 bases of the junction unmatched. The CDR3 sequence is 14 residues long. CDR3 residues: CASSTRQGNYGYTF. As DNA, the CDR3 is TGTGCCAGCAGTACCCGACAGGGGAACTATGGCTACACCTTC.

This clone was seen once. The V gene is TRBV19, the J gene TRBJ1-1; a weak D match, TRBD1 (6 bases). The V end lost 2 bases, the J end lost 4 bases, and 14 bases lay between the germline ends. This CDR3 region has 15 residues. Germline values: CDR1 LNHDA, CDR2 SQIVND (reference sequence). The CDR3 loop reads CASSINRVPFTEAFF. CDR3 in DNA: TGTGCCAGTAGTATAAACAGGGTCCCCTTCACTGAAGCTTTCTTT.

The J gene is TRBJ2-1, the V gene TRBV28, with a possible D match to TRBD1 (5 bases). Germline CDR1 reads MDHEN; CDR2 reads SYDVKM. V lost 7 bases and J 1 base, leaving 14 bases between the germline ends. The CDR3 has 15 residues. In nucleotides, the CDR3 is TGTGCCAGCACCATGACAGCGAATTCCTACAATGAGCAGTTCTTC. Its protein product is CASTMTANSYNEQFF.

V is TRBV19 and J is TRBJ2-1; no clear D gene. This CDR3 has 16 residues. In germline, CDR1 is LNHDA, CDR2 SQIVND (reference sequence). Trimming took 6 bases from V and 1 from J, leaving 16 bases between them. The chain's CDR3 is CASSPVRDFSYNEQFF. The DNA of the CDR3 is TGTGCCAGTAGCCCCGTTAGGGATTTTTCCTACAATGAGCAGTTCTTC.

CDR3 in DNA: TGTGCCAGCAGCTGGACAGGGGACAATAATTCACCCCTCCACTTT. Amino acid sequence: CASSWTGDNNSPLHF. This chain connects TRBV5-5 to TRBJ1-6; 9 positions agree with TRBD1. Unmatched junction bases numbered 3, after V lost 3 bases and J lost 5 bases. The CDR3 loop spans 15 amino acids. CDR1 and CDR2 from the germline V gene are SGHKS and YYEKEE (reference sequence).

The V and J genes are TRBV18 and TRBJ2-1, with D tentatively TRBD2 (6 bases). Per the germline V gene, CDR1 is KGHSH and CDR2 is LQKENI. The CDR3 sequence is 16 residues long. Between the trimmed V and J ends, which lost 2 bases and 5 bases, there was a span of 16 bases. This chain's CDR3 is CASSPIMGLKNNEQFF. CDR3 DNA sequence: TGTGCCAGCTCACCAATAATGGGACTGAAGAACAATGAGCAGTTCTTC.

The genes are TRBV5-3 and TRBJ1-2, with D perhaps TRBD1 (6 bases). TRBV5-3 belongs to the ORF category, with a function that is uncertain. V lost 1 base and J 4 bases, leaving 23 bases between the germline ends. The CDR3 totals 18 residues. The CDR3 sequence: CARSLFSGASQLTYGYTF. CDR3 in DNA: TGTGCCAGAAGCTTGTTTTCAGGGGCTTCCCAACTAACCTATGGCTACACCTTC.

CDR3: CASSLRLAGTGGTDTQYF. The CDR3 nucleotides are TGTGCCAGCAGTTTACGACTAGCGGGAACCGGGGGCACAGATACGCAGTATTTT. J is TRBJ2-3 and V is TRBV28, with TRBD2 identical over 11 bases. The CDR3 runs 18 residues. Looked up from germline, CDR1 is MDHEN and CDR2 is SYDVKM. Trimming at V came to 2 bases and at J to 1 base, leaving 8 bases not matched to a gene.

The genes are TRBV18 and TRBJ2-7; TRBD2 aligns across 11 bases. The V gene's germline CDR1 is KGHSH and CDR2 LQKENI. Trimming took 1 base from V and 10 from J; bases not matched to a gene: 9. The CDR3 is made up of 15 amino acids. The CDR3 DNA sequence: TGTGCCAGCTCACCACGAACTAGCGGGAGAGAAAGACAGTACTTC. Its protein is CASSPRTSGRERQYF.

The rearrangement joins TRBV5-4 to TRBJ2-7, with 9 bases lining up with TRBD1. The CDR3 contains 13 residues. V lost 7 bases, J lost 4 bases, and 6 bases stayed unmatched. Germline V lookup: CDR1 SGHNT, CDR2 YYREEE (reference sequence). CDR3 loop: CASRRDRDYEQYF. DNA for the CDR3: TGTGCCAGCCGAAGGGACAGGGATTACGAGCAGTACTTC.

Remarks on this clone: At one end, the junction sequence differs from germline, possibly due to a read error. This chain uses TRBV28 with TRBJ2-7; maybe TRBD1 (5 bases). This CDR3 contains 11 residues. CDR1 and CDR2 (germline): MDHEN, SYDVKM. The CDR3 DNA follows: TGTGCCAGCAGTTTGACAGACGAGAAGTACTTC. This codes for CASSLTDEKYF.